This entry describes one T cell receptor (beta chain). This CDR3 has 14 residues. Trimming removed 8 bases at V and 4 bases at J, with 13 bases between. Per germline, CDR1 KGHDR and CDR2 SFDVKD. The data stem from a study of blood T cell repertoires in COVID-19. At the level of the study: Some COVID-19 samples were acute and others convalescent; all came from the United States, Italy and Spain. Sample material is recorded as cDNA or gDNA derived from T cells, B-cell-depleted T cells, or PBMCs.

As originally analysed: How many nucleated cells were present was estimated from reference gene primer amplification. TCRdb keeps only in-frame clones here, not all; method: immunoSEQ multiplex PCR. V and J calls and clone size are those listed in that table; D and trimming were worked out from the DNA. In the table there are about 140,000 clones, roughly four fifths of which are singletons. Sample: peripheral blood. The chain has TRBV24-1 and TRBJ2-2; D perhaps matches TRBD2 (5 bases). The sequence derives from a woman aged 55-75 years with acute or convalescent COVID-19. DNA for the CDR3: TGTGCCACCAAGACTAAACAGAGCACCGGGGAGCTGTTTTTT. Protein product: CATKTKQSTGELFF.